This T cell receptor (beta chain) was sequenced during a study of T-cell memory formation after mild COVID-19. This clonotype was counted only a few times. The antigen remains unidentified. TCRdb redid the calling of the 5' RACE reads with MiXCR, one entry per CDR3 protein. The sample has 150,000 to 200,000 distinct CDR3 sequences; around 10% are singletons. Study results and caveats: Second-wave clones peaking on day 37 lacked confirmed SARS-CoV-2 specificity. CD4+ bias marked clones expanding day 15 to 37, unlike balanced contracting clones.

Germline V gives CDR1 MDHEN, CDR2 SYDVKM. V was pared by 2 bases and J by 3 bases, with 7 bases between. The CDR3 is 13 residues long. Specimen: PBMCs or a T cell subset sorted from them (not recorded which). The clonotype was recovered from a man between 18 and 29 years old who had mild COVID-19 (a few samples of this study predate the infection). Cell type and time point are not known. The chain carries TRBV28 and TRBJ1-2, with D unclear. DNA for the CDR3: TGTGCCAGCAGTTTACCTGAACACTATGGCTACACCTTC. Translating it yields CASSLPEHYGYTF.